Following are 30 T cell receptor beta chains from one sample sequenced in a study of identical twins. MiXCR, applied by TCRdb to the 5' RACE reads, yields one record per CDR3 protein. The repertoire holds a few hundred thousand distinct CDR3 sequences, approximately 10% seen once, with more than 2.5% in the top ten. The same data also contributed to another study, on yellow fever vaccine responses in identical twins.

The specimen sequenced was PBMCs. Every receptor here comes from a young woman in good health.

This clonotype was seen many times. This CDR3 reads CAITGEAGPPTGTDTQYF. For the CDR3, the DNA is TGTGCCATTACGGGGGAAGCGGGGCCCCCCACTGGCACAGATACGCAGTATTTT. The chain carries TRBV10-3 and TRBJ2-3, with TRBD2 matching 7 bases. The V gene end was trimmed by 9 bases and the J gene end by 1 base; junction bases not matched to a gene: 19. This CDR3 spans 18 amino acids. CDR1 ENHRY and CDR2 SYGVKD come from the germline V gene.

The DNA of the CDR3 is TGCGCCAGCAGCTTGGTGCAGAGTAGCACAGATACGCAGTATTTT. Translated, it gives CASSLVQSSTDTQYF. The chain employs TRBV5-1 and TRBJ2-3; D remains ambiguous. V was shortened by 0 bases and J by 0 bases, with 8 bases between the two germline ends. This CDR3 has 15 amino acids. CDR1 is SGHRS and CDR2 is YFSETQ in the germline V gene.

This clonotype turned up a few times. The chain recombines TRBV9 with TRBJ2-3, with 8 bases that match TRBD2. This CDR3 has 14 residues. The germline CDR1 and CDR2 sequences are SGDLS and YYNGEE. V lost 3 bases and J lost 4; bases outside the gene matches: 4. This CDR3 is CASSAGGGADTQYF. The CDR3 DNA reads as TGTGCCAGCAGCGCGGGAGGGGGGGCAGATACGCAGTATTTT.

This clonotype was recorded many times. This rearrangement joins TRBV11-2 to TRBJ2-1; 11 nucleotides align to TRBD2. This CDR3 has 15 amino acids. V gave up 5 bases and J gave up 8 bases; unmatched junction bases: 8. CDR1 and CDR2 from the germline V gene are SGHAT and FQNNGV. The CDR3 nucleotides are TGTGCCAGCAGCCAACTAGCGGGGGTCATGGATGAGCAGTTCTTC. As protein: CASSQLAGVMDEQFF.

The rearrangement links TRBV7-2 to TRBJ2-1, with TRBD2 matching 10 bases. The CDR3 length is 14 residues. The ends lost 7 bases at V and 9 bases at J; junction bases unmatched: 9. The germline CDR1 and CDR2 sequences are SGHTA and FQGNSA. CDR3 sequence: CASTILAGVGEQFF. The CDR3 DNA follows: TGTGCCAGCACCATTCTAGCGGGAGTGGGTGAGCAGTTCTTC.

This clonotype was seen only a few times. This chain links TRBV21-1 with TRBJ2-1; TRBD1 is the table's D call and was not checked against the DNA. TRBV21-1 is shown as a pseudogene. The CDR3 length is 13 residues. CDR3 residues: CASPRGTYNEQFF. The CDR3 DNA reads TGTGCCAGCCCCCGGGGAACATACAATGAGCAGTTCTTC.

This clonotype was detected many times. This chain uses TRBV12-3 or TRBV12-4 with TRBJ2-7; D call uncertain. This CDR3 is built from 13 residues. The V and J ends lost 1 base and 0 bases respectively, with 4 bases between them. The CDR3 sequence is CASSLGGSYEQYF. In DNA, the CDR3 is TGTGCCAGCAGTTTAGGGGGCTCCTACGAGCAGTACTTC.

This clonotype was observed a few times. The chain is built from TRBV24-1 and TRBJ2-6; TRBD1 is a possible D gene (5 bases). CDR1 KGHDR and CDR2 SFDVKD come from the germline V gene. The germline V and J ends were trimmed by 9 bases and 0 bases, with 8 bases remaining between them. The CDR3 sequence is 14 residues long. CDR3 sequence: CATGHSSGANVLTF. DNA of the CDR3: TGTGCCACCGGACACAGCTCTGGGGCCAACGTCCTGACTTTC.

This sequence joins TRBV7-9 and TRBJ2-2; D may be TRBD1 (6 bases). Trimming stripped 5 bases from V and 5 bases from J, with 15 bases between. CDR1 is SEHNR, CDR2 FQNEAQ, per germline (reference sequence). CDR3 length: 15 amino acids. This chain's CDR3 is CASSPPGGSTGELFF. In nucleotides, the CDR3 is TGTGCCAGCAGCCCCCCTGGGGGCTCTACCGGGGAGCTGTTTTTT.

V gene TRBV7-2 combines with J gene TRBJ2-1; 7 bases are shared with TRBD1. Germline CDR1 SGHTA, CDR2 FQGNSA. J was trimmed by 3 bases and V by 6 bases; bases with no gene match: 5. The CDR3 extends over 14 amino acids. CDR3 sequence: CASSWGQLYNEQFF. DNA for the CDR3: TGTGCCAGCAGTTGGGGACAGCTCTACAATGAGCAGTTCTTC.

This clonotype was recorded many times. The rearrangement links TRBV3-1 to TRBJ2-7; D remains unclear. V dropped 3 bases and J dropped 6 bases, with 18 bases sitting between them. The germline CDR1 and CDR2 sequences are LGHDT and YNNKEL (reference sequence). The CDR3 sequence is 15 residues long. The CDR3 nucleotides read TGTGCCAGCAGCCAGGTGGAACTTGGCTCTACCGAGCAGTACTTC. Translating gives CASSQVELGSTEQYF.

This clonotype was found many times. CDR3: CATSREFRGRDNEQFF. The CDR3 coding sequence is TGTGCCACCAGCAGAGAGTTTCGGGGGCGCGACAATGAGCAGTTCTTC. The chain couples TRBV15 to TRBJ2-1; the D call may be TRBD1 or TRBD2 (6 bases each). The CDR3 sequence is 16 residues long. The V and J ends lost 0 bases and 5 bases respectively, with 14 bases between them. The germline gives CDR1 LNHNV, CDR2 YYDKDF (reference sequence).

In its sample, this clonotype was seen many times. The rearrangement links TRBV11-1 to TRBJ2-2; TRBD2 aligns across 11 bases. Germline lookup yields CDR1 SGHAT and CDR2 FQDESV (reference sequence). The CDR3 consists of 18 residues. V was clipped by 11 bases and J by 5 bases; unmatched bases: 19. The CDR3 bases are TGTGCCGCTTCCTTCAGGAGGCTAGCGGGAGGAGGAACCGGGGAGCTGTTTTTT. It codes for CAASFRRLAGGGTGELFF.

This clonotype was picked up many times. The rearrangement links TRBV4-3 to TRBJ1-4; the D is unclear. Trimming removed 0 bases at V and 2 bases at J, with 10 bases between. The CDR3 runs to 16 residues. CDR1 is LGHNA and CDR2 is YSLEER in the germline V gene. For the CDR3, the DNA is TGCGCCAGCAGCCAAGAACGAGGAGCGACTAATGAAAAACTGTTTTTT. It is translated as CASSQERGATNEKLFF.

This clonotype has only a few counts. The chain couples TRBV28 to TRBJ2-2; D remains ambiguous. The CDR3 totals 15 residues. Per germline, CDR1 MDHEN and CDR2 SYDVKM. Deletions cut 2 bases from V and 4 bases from J, with 11 bases between. CDR3 in DNA: TGTGCCAGCAGTTTACTCTCAGTGGGCACCGGGGAGCTGTTTTTT. Amino acids: CASSLLSVGTGELFF.

This clonotype was observed a few times. The V call is TRBV7-9, the J call TRBJ2-5, with D uncertain. CDR1 and CDR2 from the germline V gene are SEHNR and FQNEAQ (reference sequence). Deletions cut 5 bases from V and 2 bases from J, with 9 bases between. The CDR3 consists of 13 residues. The CDR3 bases are TGTGCCAGCAGCCAATTCCTTCAAGAGACCCAGTACTTC. Translating gives CASSQFLQETQYF.

The rearrangement uses TRBV9 and TRBJ1-1; no firm D call. The CDR3 extends over 13 amino acids. V was trimmed by 0 bases and J by 5 bases, leaving 8 bases between them. CDR1 and CDR2 (germline): SGDLS, YYNGEE. CDR3 nucleotide sequence: TGTGCCAGCAGCGTAGGTGAGAGAACTGAAGCTTTCTTT. This translates into CASSVGERTEAFF.

The rearrangement uses TRBV16 and TRBJ2-6; D possibly corresponds to TRBD1 (5 bases). This CDR3 has 14 amino acids. V gave up 1 base and J gave up 9 bases, with 10 bases separating them. Germline V gene lookup returns CDR1 KGHSY and CDR2 FQNENV. The CDR3 here is CASSQLGPDNVLTF. In DNA, the CDR3 is TGTGCCAGCAGCCAATTGGGGCCAGACAACGTCCTGACTTTC.

This clonotype has a count of ten or more. The chain uses TRBV12-3 or TRBV12-4 and TRBJ2-1, with 10 bases fitting TRBD2. The CDR3 is 16 amino acids. J was trimmed by 5 bases and V by 6 bases; bases with no gene match: 10. For the CDR3, the DNA is TGTGCCAGCAGCCTCCAGTTAGCGGGAGGTAACAATGAGCAGTTCTTC. Translating gives CASSLQLAGGNNEQFF.

Only a few counts were recorded for this clonotype. The rearrangement uses TRBV5-1 and TRBJ2-7, with D perhaps being TRBD1 or TRBD2 (5 bases each). The CDR3 has 13 amino acids. V was trimmed by 4 bases and J by 4 bases, leaving 12 bases between them. Germline CDR1 is SGHRS and CDR2 is YFSETQ. The CDR3 DNA reads TGCGCCAGCAGCCGGGGCAGGTCGTACGAGCAGTACTTC. Translated: CASSRGRSYEQYF.

The chain couples TRBV14 to TRBJ2-7; perhaps D is TRBD1 or TRBD2 (5 bases each). Between the trimmed V and J ends, which lost 4 bases and 5 bases, there was a span of 9 bases. Germline loops: CDR1 SGHDN, CDR2 FVKESK. The CDR3 spans 12 residues. In nucleotides, the CDR3 is TGTGCCAGCAGCCCTTGGGGGAACGAGCAGTACTTC. This translates into CASSPWGNEQYF.

This clonotype came up many times. This sequence joins TRBV9 and TRBJ2-7; the D is unclear. Germline V gene data show CDR1 as SGDLS and CDR2 as YYNGEE. The CDR3 extends over 14 amino acids. V lost 0 bases and J 3 bases, leaving 10 bases between the germline ends. CDR3 DNA sequence: TGTGCCAGCAGCGTAGTTCCCAGCATCTACGAGCAGTACTTC. Its translation is CASSVVPSIYEQYF.

Many counts were recorded for this clonotype. This chain links TRBV3-1 with TRBJ2-7, with 9 positions matching TRBD1. The CDR3 is made up of 14 amino acids. CDR1 is LGHDT, CDR2 YNNKEL, per germline (reference sequence). V shed 5 bases, J shed 3 bases, and the junction held 5 bases outside the gene matches. CDR3 protein: CASSDRDRDYEQYF. The CDR3 DNA is TGTGCCAGCAGCGACCGGGACAGGGACTACGAGCAGTACTTC.

This chain uses TRBV7-9 with TRBJ1-1, with D possibly matching TRBD1 (6 bases). CDR1 is SEHNR and CDR2 is FQNEAQ in the germline V gene (reference sequence). The CDR3 is 16 amino acids. Trimming removed 6 bases from V and 4 bases from J, with 21 bases in between. CDR3 in DNA: TGTGCCAGCAGTCAGACGGGGGGGCTCTCCGCCACTGAAGCTTTCTTT. Encoded protein: CASSQTGGLSATEAFF.

This chain links TRBV7-9 with TRBJ1-2; possibly TRBD1 for D (5 bases). Between the trimmed V and J ends, which lost 2 bases and 5 bases, there was a span of 9 bases. The CDR3 runs 13 residues. Germline CDR1 reads SEHNR; CDR2 reads FQNEAQ (reference sequence). The CDR3 DNA sequence: TGTGCCAGCAGCTTATTGACAGATTATGGCTACACCTTC. This translates into CASSLLTDYGYTF.

The chain recombines TRBV12-5 with TRBJ2-1, with TRBD2 matching 14 bases. The CDR3 has 15 amino acids. Looked up from germline, CDR1 is LGHNT and CDR2 is FRNRAP. Trimming removed 6 bases from V and 6 bases from J; junction bases left unmatched: 4. The CDR3 here is CASGSGTSGSNEQFF. The CDR3 region has the DNA TGTGCTAGTGGGTCCGGGACTAGCGGGAGCAATGAGCAGTTCTTC.

This clonotype was detected many times. This chain joins TRBV2 and TRBJ2-1, with D uncertain. Trimming stripped 1 base from V and 8 bases from J, with 6 bases between. Looked up from germline, CDR1 is SNHLY and CDR2 is FYNNEI. This CDR3 region has 12 residues. In nucleotides, the CDR3 is TGTGCCAGCAGTGAAGTGGGTGATGAGCAGTTCTTC. As protein: CASSEVGDEQFF.

This clonotype was counted at least ten times. The chain employs TRBV5-6 and TRBJ2-7; D gene ambiguous. Germline values: CDR1 SGHDT, CDR2 YYEEEE. V shed 6 bases and J shed 5 bases, with 27 bases lying between them. The CDR3 consists of 17 residues. The CDR3 is CASTFRSGRVRNHEQYF. CDR3 DNA: TGTGCCAGCACCTTTAGGTCCGGCCGGGTCCGCAACCACGAGCAGTACTTC.

Ten or more counts support this clonotype. This chain links TRBV5-1 with TRBJ2-7; 10 nucleotides line up with TRBD2. Germline lookup yields CDR1 SGHRS and CDR2 YFSETQ. CDR3 length: 14 residues. The ends lost 0 bases at V and 3 bases at J; junction bases unmatched: 0. DNA of the CDR3: TGCGCCAGCAGCTTGGGGACTAGCGGCTACGAGCAGTACTTC. Translated, it gives CASSLGTSGYEQYF.

The chain is built from TRBV2 and TRBJ2-5; no firm D call. This CDR3 has 11 amino acids. Looked up from germline, CDR1 is SNHLY and CDR2 is FYNNEI. V was pared by 4 bases and J by 4 bases, with 4 bases between. CDR3 protein: CASSAVETQYF. Here the CDR3 DNA reads TGTGCCAGCAGTGCCGTAGAGACCCAGTACTTC.